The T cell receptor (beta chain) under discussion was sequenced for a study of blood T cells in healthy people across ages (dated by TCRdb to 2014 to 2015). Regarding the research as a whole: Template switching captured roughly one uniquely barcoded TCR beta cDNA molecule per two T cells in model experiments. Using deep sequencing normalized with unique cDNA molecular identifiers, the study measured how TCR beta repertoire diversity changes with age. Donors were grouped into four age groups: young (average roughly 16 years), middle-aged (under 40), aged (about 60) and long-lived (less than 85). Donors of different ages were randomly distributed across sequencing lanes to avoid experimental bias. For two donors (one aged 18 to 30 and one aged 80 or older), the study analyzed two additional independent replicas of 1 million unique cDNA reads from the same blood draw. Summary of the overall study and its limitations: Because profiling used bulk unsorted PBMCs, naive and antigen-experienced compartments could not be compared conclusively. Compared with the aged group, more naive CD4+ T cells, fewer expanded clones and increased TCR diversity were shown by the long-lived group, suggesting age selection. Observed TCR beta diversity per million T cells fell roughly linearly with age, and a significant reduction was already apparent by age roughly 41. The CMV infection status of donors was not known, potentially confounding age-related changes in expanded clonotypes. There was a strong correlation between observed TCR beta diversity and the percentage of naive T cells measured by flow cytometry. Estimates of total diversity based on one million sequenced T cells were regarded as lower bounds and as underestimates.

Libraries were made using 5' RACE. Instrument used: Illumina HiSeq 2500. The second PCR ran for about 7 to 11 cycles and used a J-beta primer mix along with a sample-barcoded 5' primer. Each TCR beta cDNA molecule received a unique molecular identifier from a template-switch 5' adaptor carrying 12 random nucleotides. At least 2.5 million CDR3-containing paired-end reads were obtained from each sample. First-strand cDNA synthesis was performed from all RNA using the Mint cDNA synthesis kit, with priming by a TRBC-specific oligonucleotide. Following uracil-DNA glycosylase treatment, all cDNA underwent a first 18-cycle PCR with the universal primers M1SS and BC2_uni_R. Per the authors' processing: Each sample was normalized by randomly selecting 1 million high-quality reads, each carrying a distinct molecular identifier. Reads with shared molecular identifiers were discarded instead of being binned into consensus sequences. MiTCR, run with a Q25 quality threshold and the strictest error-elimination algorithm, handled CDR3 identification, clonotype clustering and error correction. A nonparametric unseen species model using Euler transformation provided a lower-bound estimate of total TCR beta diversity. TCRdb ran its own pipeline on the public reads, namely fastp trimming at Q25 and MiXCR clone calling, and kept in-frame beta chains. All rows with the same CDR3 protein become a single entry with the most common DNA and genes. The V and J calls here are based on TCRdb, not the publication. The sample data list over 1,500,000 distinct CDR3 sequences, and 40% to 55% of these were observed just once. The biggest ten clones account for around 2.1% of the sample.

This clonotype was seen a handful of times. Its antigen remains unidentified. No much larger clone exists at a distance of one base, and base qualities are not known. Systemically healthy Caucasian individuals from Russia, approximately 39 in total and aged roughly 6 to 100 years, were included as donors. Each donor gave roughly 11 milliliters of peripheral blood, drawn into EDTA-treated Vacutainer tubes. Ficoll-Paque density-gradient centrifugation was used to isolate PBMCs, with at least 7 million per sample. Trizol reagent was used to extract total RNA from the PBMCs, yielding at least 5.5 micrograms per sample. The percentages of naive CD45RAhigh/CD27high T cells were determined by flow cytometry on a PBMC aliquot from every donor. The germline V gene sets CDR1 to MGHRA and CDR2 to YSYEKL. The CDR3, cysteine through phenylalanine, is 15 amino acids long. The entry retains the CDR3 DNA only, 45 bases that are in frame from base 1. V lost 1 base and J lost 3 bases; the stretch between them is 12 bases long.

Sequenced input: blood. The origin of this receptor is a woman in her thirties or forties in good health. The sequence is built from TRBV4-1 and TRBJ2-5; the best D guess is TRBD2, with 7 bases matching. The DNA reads TGCGCCAGCAGCCAAGGAGGGGGGGGAAAAGAGACCCAGTACTTC. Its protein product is CASSQGGGGKETQYF.